These 27 T cell receptor beta chains came from one sample sequenced in a study of CD8 T cells in ankylosing spondylitis. TCRdb ran MiXCR on the 5' RACE reads and lists one entry per CDR3 protein. Of 220,000 or so distinct CDR3 sequences listed, around 17% are singletons. These receptors' antigens are unknown. Study-level results: Ankylosing spondylitis blood seemed to carry a telltale TCR beta motif made of fewer than 10 highly homologous variants.

Material: blood, either unsorted or a sorted T cell fraction (not recorded which). These receptors came from a male donor with ankylosing spondylitis.

The chain combines TRBV2 with TRBJ2-5; TRBD2 is a possible D gene (6 bases). CDR3 length: 12 amino acids. The germline V gene encodes CDR1 SNHLY and CDR2 FYNNEI. Trimming removed 3 bases at V and 5 bases at J, with 7 bases between. CDR3 sequence: CASSDLAETQYF. The CDR3 nucleotides read TGTGCCAGCAGTGATCTAGCGGAGACCCAGTACTTC. The full variable domain, in which reference TRBV2 and TRBJ2-5 provide the parts outside the CDR3, is EPEVTQTPSHQVTQMGQEVILRCVPISNHLYFYWYRQILGQKVEFLVSFYNNEISEKSEIFDDQFSVERPDGSNFTLKIRSTKLEDSAMYFCASSDLAETQYFGPGTRLLVL.

This clonotype occurred a few times. The DNA for the CDR3 is TGTGCCAGCAGCTCCCCCGAGAACACTGAAGCTTTCTTT. Protein product: CASSSPENTEAFF. The rearrangement uses TRBV7-9 and TRBJ1-1; D ambiguous. The length of the CDR3 is 13 residues. From germline, CDR1 is SEHNR and CDR2 FQNEAQ (reference sequence). V gave up 4 bases and J gave up 1 base, with 7 bases separating them.

This clonotype was recorded at least ten times. The chain employs TRBV5-6 and TRBJ2-3; possible D gene TRBD2, 6 bases. Deletions cut 2 bases from V and 6 bases from J, with 16 bases between. The CDR3 loop spans 15 amino acids. The germline V gene has CDR1 SGHDT and CDR2 YYEEEE. DNA of the CDR3: TGTGCCAGCAGCTTATCCCCAGCGGGTGCTGATACGCAGTATTTT. Protein sequence: CASSLSPAGADTQYF.

The chain employs TRBV11-2 and TRBJ2-3; 7 bases are a match to TRBD2. CDR1 is SGHAT, CDR2 FQNNGV, per germline. The CDR3 length is 14 residues. With 2 bases clipped from V and 5 bases from J, the junction kept 4 bases outside the gene matches. For the CDR3, the DNA is TGTGCCAGCAGCTTAAGGGGCGGGGGAGATACGCAGTATTTT. Protein: CASSLRGGGDTQYF.

This clonotype showed up just a few times. The chain combines TRBV6-1 with TRBJ1-6; D unresolved. V was cut by 6 bases and J by 9 bases, with 12 bases left in between. The V gene's germline CDR1 is MNHNS and CDR2 SASEGT. CDR3 size: 13 residues. As DNA, the CDR3 is TGTGCCAGCAGGCCCTCAGTGGTTTCACCCCTCCACTTT. This sequence encodes CASRPSVVSPLHF.

This clonotype was detected a few times. This rearrangement joins TRBV6-1 to TRBJ2-7; TRBD2 matches at 9 bases. Unmatched junction bases numbered 8, after V lost 8 bases and J lost 3 bases. Germline-derived CDR1 and CDR2 are MNHNS and SASEGT. This CDR3 has 14 residues. In nucleotides, the CDR3 is TGTGCCAGCTTAGACTCTAGCGGGGACTACGAGCAGTACTTC. Protein sequence: CASLDSSGDYEQYF.

The table lists this clonotype with a few counts. The chain is built from TRBV10-1 and TRBJ2-5; unclear D gene. This CDR3 has 12 amino acids. Trimming cost V 0 bases and J 10 bases, with 9 bases left between them. CDR1 and CDR2 from the germline V gene are WNHNN and SYGVQD (reference sequence). The CDR3 nucleotides read TGCGCCAGCAGTGAGTCCGGCCCTCACCAGTACTTC. Residues: CASSESGPHQYF.

In this sample, this clonotype turned up many times. This chain links TRBV29-1 with TRBJ1-2; 9 positions agree with TRBD1. The V and J ends lost 8 bases and 6 bases, in that order; junction bases with no gene match: 10. This CDR3 is 13 amino acids long. Germline loops: CDR1 SQVTM, CDR2 ANQGSEA. CDR3 sequence (DNA): TGCAGCACCACGGTGGACAGGGGAGATGGCTACACCTTC. Amino acid sequence: CSTTVDRGDGYTF.

This sequence joins TRBV4-1 and TRBJ2-2, with a weak D call TRBD1 (6 bases). Trimming cost V 8 bases and J 5 bases, with 18 bases left between them. The CDR3 has 15 residues. Germline V CDR1 and CDR2: MGHRA, YSYEKL. CDR3 coding DNA: TGCGCCAGCCCCCTGATGTGGGGGCGGACCGGGGAGCTGTTTTTT. It is translated as CASPLMWGRTGELFF.

This rearrangement joins TRBV27 to TRBJ2-1; 8 bases map to TRBD2. This CDR3 region has 13 residues. Germline trimming cut 10 bases from V and 9 bases from J; bases unmatched to any gene: 11. The germline V gene has CDR1 MNHEY and CDR2 SMNVEV (reference sequence). CDR3 coding DNA: TGTGCCACCATGGGACTAGGATTATCTGAGCAGTTCTTC. Translation gives CATMGLGLSEQFF.

The chain couples TRBV5-6 to TRBJ2-7, with D possibly TRBD2 on 6 matching bases. Trimming pared 3 bases from V and 6 bases from J, leaving 7 bases between. The CDR3 has 11 amino acids. CDR1 SGHDT and CDR2 YYEEEE come from the germline V gene. For the CDR3, the DNA is TGTGCCAGCAGCTCGGGACTCGAGCAGTACTTC. Its translation is CASSSGLEQYF.

This clonotype was detected a few times. The V gene is TRBV6-6, the J gene TRBJ2-1, with TRBD2 matching 13 bases. Germline CDR1 and CDR2: MNHNY and SVGAGI (reference sequence). This CDR3 has 14 amino acids. V lost 7 bases to trimming and J lost 8 bases; unmatched junction nucleotides: 5. CDR3 nucleotide sequence: TGTGCCAGCAAAACTAGCGGGAGGGCCGATGAGCAGTTCTTC. It codes for CASKTSGRADEQFF.

This clonotype was found many times. V is TRBV12-3 or TRBV12-4 and J is TRBJ1-1; no clear D. The germline V and J ends were trimmed by 3 bases and 6 bases, with 8 bases remaining between them. The CDR3 runs to 12 residues. The CDR3 sequence is CASSFEDPEAFF. CDR3 bases: TGTGCCAGCAGTTTTGAGGACCCTGAAGCTTTCTTT.

This clonotype occurred a few times. This chain uses TRBV12-3 or TRBV12-4 with TRBJ2-3, with no clear D. The CDR3 loop spans 15 amino acids. V was shortened by 0 bases and J by 4 bases, with 11 bases between the two germline ends. The CDR3 sequence: CASSLAKGTADTQYF. CDR3 coding DNA: TGTGCCAGCAGTTTAGCAAAGGGTACGGCAGATACGCAGTATTTT.

V usage is TRBV7-6 and J usage is TRBJ1-1; D gene ambiguous. The CDR3 has 15 amino acids. CDR1 is SGHVS and CDR2 is FNYEAQ in the germline V gene. The V end was cut by 2 bases, the J end by 5 bases, with 15 bases between. CDR3 sequence reads: CASSLFGIGETEAFF. The CDR3 bases are TGTGCCAGCAGCTTATTTGGGATCGGAGAGACTGAAGCTTTCTTT. Together with reference TRBV7-6 and TRBJ1-1, the CDR3 gives the full variable domain: GAGVSQSPRYKVTKRGQDVALRCDPISGHVSLYWYRQALGQGPEFLTYFNYEAQQDKSGLPNDRFSAERPEGSISTLTIQRTEQRDSAMYRCASSLFGIGETEAFFGQGTRLTVV.

This clonotype showed up just a few times. This chain uses TRBV20-1 with TRBJ2-3; no reliable D call. This CDR3 region has 14 residues. The V gene's germline CDR1 is DFQATT and CDR2 SNEGSKA (reference sequence). Trimming removed 0 bases at V and 1 base at J, with 8 bases between. The CDR3 DNA reads as TGCAGTGCTAGAGATCTTGGGGGCACAGATACGCAGTATTTT. It encodes CSARDLGGTDTQYF.

This clonotype was picked up a small number of times. The chain combines TRBV4-1 with TRBJ2-1; D is perhaps TRBD2 (6 bases). Between the trimmed V and J ends, which lost 5 bases and 3 bases, there was a span of 20 bases. In germline, CDR1 is MGHRA, CDR2 YSYEKL. This CDR3 has 17 amino acids. In DNA, the CDR3 is TGCGCCAGCAGCTTTAGTATGGGGGGACTGGTCTACAATGAGCAGTTCTTC. It codes for CASSFSMGGLVYNEQFF.

This chain uses TRBV27 with TRBJ1-2; D unclear. Per the germline V gene, CDR1 is MNHEY and CDR2 is SMNVEV (reference sequence). V lost 5 bases and J lost 7, with 14 bases in between. The CDR3 runs to 13 residues. CDR3 nucleotides: TGTGCCAGCAGTCCGACCTGGGCTGGTGGCTACACCTTC. Translated: CASSPTWAGGYTF.

This clonotype was found a few times. V usage is TRBV20-1 and J usage is TRBJ2-2; D tentatively fits TRBD1 or TRBD2 (5 bases each). The germline V gene encodes CDR1 DFQATT and CDR2 SNEGSKA (reference sequence). The CDR3 totals 14 residues. Trimming removed 5 bases at V and 3 bases at J, with 13 bases between. CDR3 residues: CSAPRGGDTGELFF. The CDR3 bases are TGCAGTGCTCCACGGGGCGGCGACACCGGGGAGCTGTTTTTT.

This clonotype was seen more than once but under ten times. The chain has TRBV4-2 and TRBJ1-6; no reliable D call. This CDR3 region has 13 residues. The germline V and J ends were trimmed by 0 bases and 14 bases, with 11 bases remaining between them. CDR1 and CDR2 from the germline V gene are LGHNA and YNFKEQ. CDR3 loop: CASSQEGPGSLHF. The CDR3 nucleotides read TGTGCCAGCAGCCAAGAAGGGCCGGGGTCCCTCCACTTT.

This clonotype was counted only a few times. The chain links TRBV6-5 to TRBJ1-5, with unresolved D. The V gene's germline CDR1 is MNHEY and CDR2 SVGAGI. V lost 2 bases and J lost 1, with 6 bases in between. The CDR3 totals 14 residues. CDR3 nucleotide sequence: TGTGCCAGCAGTTACACGGTGAGCAATCAGCCCCAGCATTTT. Amino acids: CASSYTVSNQPQHF.

This chain connects TRBV11-2 to TRBJ2-3; perhaps TRBD1 as D (6 bases). With 5 bases removed from V and 2 bases from J, the gap between germline ends came to 23 bases. Germline-derived CDR1 and CDR2 are SGHAT and FQNNGV. This CDR3 has 18 amino acids. Here the CDR3 reads CASSPIWGNRAITDTQYF. In DNA, the CDR3 is TGTGCCAGCAGCCCTATTTGGGGGAACAGGGCGATCACAGATACGCAGTATTTT.

The chain employs TRBV6-1 and TRBJ1-1; TRBD1 matches at 11 bases. After removal of 6 bases from V and 8 bases from J, the junction contained 8 bases not matched to a gene. The germline V gene encodes CDR1 MNHNS and CDR2 SASEGT. CDR3 length: 14 amino acids. The DNA of the CDR3 is TGTGCCAGCAGACCCGGACAGGGGGCCGCCGAAGCTTTCTTT. Encoded protein: CASRPGQGAAEAFF.

V gene TRBV28 combines with J gene TRBJ2-7; tentatively, D is TRBD1 or TRBD2 (5 bases each). The V gene lost 3 bases and the J gene lost 6 bases, with 15 bases spanning the gap. This CDR3 is built from 14 residues. Germline CDR1 MDHEN, CDR2 SYDVKM. CDR3 sequence: CASSLGTLLLEQYF. In DNA form, the CDR3 reads TGTGCCAGCAGTTTGGGGACCCTACTGCTCGAGCAGTACTTC.

The chain employs TRBV27 and TRBJ2-3; 8 bases match TRBD1. Looked up from germline, CDR1 is MNHEY and CDR2 is SMNVEV (reference sequence). The CDR3 is 16 amino acids. The V gene end was trimmed by 7 bases and the J gene end by 3 bases; junction bases not matched to a gene: 12. The CDR3: CASTPDRATTTDTQYF. The CDR3 nucleotides are TGTGCCAGCACTCCGGACAGGGCCACAACGACAGATACGCAGTATTTT.

This clonotype was detected only a few times. The rearrangement joins TRBV12-3 or TRBV12-4 to TRBJ2-7, with 9 nucleotides matching TRBD2. The CDR3 sequence is 15 residues long. The V and J ends lost 7 bases and 2 bases, in that order; junction bases with no gene match: 9. CDR3 in DNA: TGTGCCAGCACCCCGCGGTCTAGCGGGACCTACGAGCAGTACTTC. Translation: CASTPRSSGTYEQYF.

This clonotype has a handful of counts. The J gene is TRBJ2-1, the V gene TRBV27; 14 bases fit TRBD2. CDR3 length: 20 residues. Trimming removed 7 bases from V and 6 bases from J; junction bases left unmatched: 20. Germline loops: CDR1 MNHEY, CDR2 SMNVEV (reference sequence). The chain's CDR3 is CASKPLGTSGRGGEGNEQFF. As DNA, the CDR3 is TGTGCCAGCAAGCCACTAGGGACTAGCGGGAGAGGTGGAGAAGGCAATGAGCAGTTCTTC.